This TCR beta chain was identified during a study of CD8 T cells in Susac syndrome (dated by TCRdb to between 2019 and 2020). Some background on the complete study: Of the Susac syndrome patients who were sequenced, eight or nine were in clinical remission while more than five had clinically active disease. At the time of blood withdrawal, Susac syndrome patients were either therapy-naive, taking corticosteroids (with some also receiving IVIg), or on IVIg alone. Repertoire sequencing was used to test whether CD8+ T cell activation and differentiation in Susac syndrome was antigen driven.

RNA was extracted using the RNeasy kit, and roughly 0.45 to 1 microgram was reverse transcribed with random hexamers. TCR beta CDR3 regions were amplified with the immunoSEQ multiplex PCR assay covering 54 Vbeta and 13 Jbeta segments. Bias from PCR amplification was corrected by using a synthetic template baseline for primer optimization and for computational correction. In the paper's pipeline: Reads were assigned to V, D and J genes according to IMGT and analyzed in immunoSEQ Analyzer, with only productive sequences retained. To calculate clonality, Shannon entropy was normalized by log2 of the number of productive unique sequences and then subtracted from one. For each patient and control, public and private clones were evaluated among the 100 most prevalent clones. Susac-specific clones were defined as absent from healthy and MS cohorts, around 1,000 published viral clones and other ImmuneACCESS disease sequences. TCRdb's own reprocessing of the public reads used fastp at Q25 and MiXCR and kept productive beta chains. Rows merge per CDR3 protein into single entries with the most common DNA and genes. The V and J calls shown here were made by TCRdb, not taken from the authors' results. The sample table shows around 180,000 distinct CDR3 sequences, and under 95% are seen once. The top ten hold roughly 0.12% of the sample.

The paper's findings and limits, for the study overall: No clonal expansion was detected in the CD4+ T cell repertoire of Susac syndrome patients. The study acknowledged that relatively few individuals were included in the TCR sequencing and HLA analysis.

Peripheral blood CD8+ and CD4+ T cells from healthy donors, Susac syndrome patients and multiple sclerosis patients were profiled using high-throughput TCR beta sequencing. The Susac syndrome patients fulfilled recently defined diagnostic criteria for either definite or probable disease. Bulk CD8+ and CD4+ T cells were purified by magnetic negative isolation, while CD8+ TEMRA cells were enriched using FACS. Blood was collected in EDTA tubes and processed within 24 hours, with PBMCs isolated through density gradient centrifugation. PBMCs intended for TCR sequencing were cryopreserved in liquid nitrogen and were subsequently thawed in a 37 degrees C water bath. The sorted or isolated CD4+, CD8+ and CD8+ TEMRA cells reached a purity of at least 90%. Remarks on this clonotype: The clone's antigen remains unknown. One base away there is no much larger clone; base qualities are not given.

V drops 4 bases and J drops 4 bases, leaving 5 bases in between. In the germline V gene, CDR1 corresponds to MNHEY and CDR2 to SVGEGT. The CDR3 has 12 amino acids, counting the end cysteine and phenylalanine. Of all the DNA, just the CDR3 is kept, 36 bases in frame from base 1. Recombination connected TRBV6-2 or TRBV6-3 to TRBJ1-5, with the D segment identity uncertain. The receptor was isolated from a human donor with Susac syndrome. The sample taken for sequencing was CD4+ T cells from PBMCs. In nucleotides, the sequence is TGTGCCAGCAGTTCCGGGAATCAGCCCCAGCATTTT. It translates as CASSSGNQPQHF.